The subject of this entry is one TCR beta chain. The specificity of this receptor is unknown. It has no much larger one-base neighbor in the sample; base qualities were not kept. For this chain, trimming is 5 bases at the V end and 6 bases at the J end, and the number of junction bases without a gene match is 2. Measured from the cysteine to the phenylalanine, the CDR3 is 12 residues long. Only the CDR3 DNA stays, 36 bases, in frame from base 1. The germline V gene specifies MNHEY as CDR1 and SVGAGI as CDR2. The sample is drawn from a study of EBV T-cell therapy then PD-1 blockade in nasopharyngeal carcinoma (dated by TCRdb to the early 2020s). Read against the paper, the sample's treatment or condition label means: AdE1-LMPpoly-expanded autologous EBV-specific T-cell therapy followed by anti-PD-1 nivolumab. The Qiagen DNeasy Kit was used to extract genomic DNA from the sorted cells. TCR beta chain deep sequencing was performed on the immunoSEQ platform. The authors' pipeline ran thus. Repertoire data analysis was performed with the immunoSEQ Analyzer software. Entries here come from immuneACCESS through TCRdb and include only in-frame sequences with V and J called. Some clones fail to appear in such tables; in the studies checked, an unresolved V gene covers under half of the shortfall, and the cause of the remainder is unknown. The V and J calls and clone size were taken over from that table, and D and trimming were inferred from the DNA. A total of 20,000 to 25,000 clones appear in this sample, 82% of them only once. The ten biggest clones cover 20% to 30% of the sample.

Recombination connected TRBV6-5 to TRBJ2-7, and TRBD1 matches 9 of the central bases. Sample: CD8+ T cells from blood, taken at day -245 from a patient whose treatment included autologous EBV-specific T cells and nivolumab. This receptor was taken from a man in his forties or fifties with nasopharyngeal carcinoma. Here the CDR3 is given as CASSPDRGEQYF. The DNA sequence is given as TGTGCCAGCAGTCCGGACAGGGGCGAGCAGTACTTC.